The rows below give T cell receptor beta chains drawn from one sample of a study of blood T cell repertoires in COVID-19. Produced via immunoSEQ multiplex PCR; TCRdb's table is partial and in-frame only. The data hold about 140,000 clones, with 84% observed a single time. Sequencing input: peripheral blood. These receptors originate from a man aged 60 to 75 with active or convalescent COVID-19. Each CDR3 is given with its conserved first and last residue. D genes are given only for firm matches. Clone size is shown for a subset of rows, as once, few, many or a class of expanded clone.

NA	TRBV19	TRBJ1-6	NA	TGTGCCAGTAAGGACAGCGGGGATAATTCACCCCTCCACTTT	CASKDSGDNSPLHF
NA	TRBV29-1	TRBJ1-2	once	TGCAGCGTTGATCGTGACAGCTATGGCTACACCTTC	CSVDRDSYGYTF
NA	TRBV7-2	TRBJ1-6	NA	TGTGCCAGCAGCTTTGTTTCCAGTCTCTCCTATAATTCACCCCTCCACTTT	CASSFVSSLSYNSPLHF
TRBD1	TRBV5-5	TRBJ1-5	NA	TGTGCCAGCAGTTGGGGACAGGGCGGAGGGCAGCCCCAGCATTTT	CASSWGQGGGQPQHF
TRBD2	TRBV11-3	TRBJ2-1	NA	TGTGCCAGCAGCACTAGCGGGAGGTCCTACAATGAGCAGTTCTTC	CASSTSGRSYNEQFF
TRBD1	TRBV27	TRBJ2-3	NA	TGTGCCAGCAGTTTATTAGGGGGCCCAGATACGCAGTATTTT	CASSLLGGPDTQYF
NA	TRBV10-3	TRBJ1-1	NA	TGTGCCATCAGTGACTCTTCTCTGGGGGGAGAAGCTTTCTTT	CAISDSSLGGEAFF
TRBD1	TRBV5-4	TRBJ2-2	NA	TGTGCCAGCAGCGTGGACAGGGGGCGGACCGGGGAGCTGTTTTTT	CASSVDRGRTGELFF
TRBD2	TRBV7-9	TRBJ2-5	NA	TGTGCCAGCAGCATACGACTAGCGGGGGGAGAGACCCAGTACTTC	CASSIRLAGGETQYF
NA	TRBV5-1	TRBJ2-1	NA	TGCGCCAGCAGCCCTCAGGGCCTCAATGAGCAGTTCTTC	CASSPQGLNEQFF
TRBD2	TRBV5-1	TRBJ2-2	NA	TGCGCCAGCAGCTTGGCTTCTGGGACTACTTACACCGGGGAGCTGTTTTTT	CASSLASGTTYTGELFF
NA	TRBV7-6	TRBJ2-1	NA	TGTGCCAGCAGCTTAGTGGGCGGGGAGCTCTACAATGAGCAGTTCTTC	CASSLVGGELYNEQFF
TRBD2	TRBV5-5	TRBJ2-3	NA	TGTGCCAGCAGCTCACTTGGGGGGGAAGATACGCAGTATTTT	CASSSLGGEDTQYF
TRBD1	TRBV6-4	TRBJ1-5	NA	TGTGCCAGCACCGAAGGAAGGGGGGACAGGGTCATCAATCAGCCCCAGCATTTT	CASTEGRGDRVINQPQHF
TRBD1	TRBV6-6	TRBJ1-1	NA	TGTGCCAGGTTCTTGGACAGGAAGAAATCGGACACTGAAGCTTTCTTT	CARFLDRKKSDTEAFF
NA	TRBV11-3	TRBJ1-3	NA	TGTGCCAGCAGACCTCGGGAGCCGACCTACACCATATATTTT	CASRPREPTYTIYF
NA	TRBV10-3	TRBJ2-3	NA	TGTGCCATCAGTGATTCCGGCACAGATACGCAGTATTTT	CAISDSGTDTQYF
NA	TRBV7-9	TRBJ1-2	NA	TGTGCCAGCAGCATTGAGACAGGCGGCTACACCTTC	CASSIETGGYTF
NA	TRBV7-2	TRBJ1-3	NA	TGTGCCAGCAGCTTAGCAGGGAGCGGAGTTAGAAACACCATATATTTT	CASSLAGSGVRNTIYF
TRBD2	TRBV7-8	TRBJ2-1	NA	TGTGCCAGCAGCTCCCGGGTACTAGCGGGAGGTGCCTACAATGAGCAGTTCTTC	CASSSRVLAGGAYNEQFF
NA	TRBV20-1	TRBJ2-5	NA	TGCAGTGCCACTAGGGAGACCCAGTACTTC	CSATRETQYF
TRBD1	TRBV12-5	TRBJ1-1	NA	TGTGCTAGTGGCCCGGGACAGGGGACGAACACTGAAGCTTTCTTT	CASGPGQGTNTEAFF
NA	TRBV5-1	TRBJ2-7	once	TGCGCCAGCAGCTTGTCTACACTAAGCTCCTACGAGCAGTACTTC	CASSLSTLSSYEQYF
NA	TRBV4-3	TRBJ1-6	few	TGCGCCAGCAGCCAAGATCCCCCCGGCGGGGACTATAATTCACCCCTCCACTTT	CASSQDPPGGDYNSPLHF
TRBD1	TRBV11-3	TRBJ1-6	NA	TGTGCCAGCAGCGACTTGACAGGGTCTAATTCACCCCTCCACTTT	CASSDLTGSNSPLHF
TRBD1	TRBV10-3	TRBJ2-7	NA	TGTGCCATCAGTGACCGACAGGGTATGAACGAGCAGTACTTC	CAISDRQGMNEQYF
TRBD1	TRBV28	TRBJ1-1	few	TGTGCCAGCAGGGAACAGTCCGACAGGGGTTGGAACACTGAAGCTTTCTTT	CASREQSDRGWNTEAFF
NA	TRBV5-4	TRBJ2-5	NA	TGTGCCAGCAGCTTGGGCCCAGATAAAGAGACCCAGTACTTC	CASSLGPDKETQYF
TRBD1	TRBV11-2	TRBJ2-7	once	TGTGCCAGCAGCTTTAGGGTAGAGCCAGGGGGCGAGCAGTACTTC	CASSFRVEPGGEQYF
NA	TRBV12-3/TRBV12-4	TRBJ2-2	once	TGTGCCAGCGGGACATCGAACACCGGGGAGCTGTTTTTT	CASGTSNTGELFF
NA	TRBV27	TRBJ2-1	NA	TGTGCCAGCAGTTCTTCCTCCGGGATCTTGAACGTGTACAATGAGCAGTTCTTC	CASSSSSGILNVYNEQFF
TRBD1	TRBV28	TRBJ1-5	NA	TGTGCCAGCAGTTTATTCCTCGCCCCAGGGGGGATTAGCAATCAGCCCCAGCATTTT	CASSLFLAPGGISNQPQHF
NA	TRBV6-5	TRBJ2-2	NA	TGTGCCAGCACCTACGACAGGTTAAACACCGGGGAGCTGTTTTTT	CASTYDRLNTGELFF
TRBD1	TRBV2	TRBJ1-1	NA	TGTGCCAGCACTGGACAGGGGAACACTGAAGCTTTCTTT	CASTGQGNTEAFF
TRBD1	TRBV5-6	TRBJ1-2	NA	TGTGCCAGCAGCCCCGGACAGGGGGGCTATGGCTACACCTTC	CASSPGQGGYGYTF
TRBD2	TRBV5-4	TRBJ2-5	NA	TGTGCCAGCAGCTTGGCCACTAGCGGGGAAGAGACCCAGTACTTC	CASSLATSGEETQYF
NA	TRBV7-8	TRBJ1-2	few	TGTGCCAGCAGCTCACAGGGAAGCTATGGCTACACCTTC	CASSSQGSYGYTF
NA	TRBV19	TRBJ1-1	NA	TGTGCCAGTAGTATTAACAGGGATGCTGAAGCTTTCTTT	CASSINRDAEAFF
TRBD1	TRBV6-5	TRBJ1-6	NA	TGTGCCAGCAGTACGACAGGGGGAAATTCACCCCTCCACTTT	CASSTTGGNSPLHF
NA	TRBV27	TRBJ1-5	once	TGTGCCAGCAGTACTAGCCCCTATAGCAATCAGCCCCAGCATTTT	CASSTSPYSNQPQHF
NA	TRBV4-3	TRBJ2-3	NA	TGCGCCAGCAGCTTTGGGACTCCGATTACAGATACGCAGTATTTT	CASSFGTPITDTQYF
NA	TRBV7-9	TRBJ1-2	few	TGTGCCAGCAGCTTAGAGTCAGACTTCTATGGCTACACCTTC	CASSLESDFYGYTF
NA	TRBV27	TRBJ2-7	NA	TGTGCCAGCAGTTTATCTGGCCGGCTAGAGGAGCAGTACTTC	CASSLSGRLEEQYF
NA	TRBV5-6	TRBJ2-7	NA	TGTGCCAGCAGCTTGGAACCCCGACGACAGCTTTACGAGCAGTACTTC	CASSLEPRRQLYEQYF
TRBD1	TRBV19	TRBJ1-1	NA	TGTGCCAGTAGTATTATCGGGACAGGGTGGGGAGTTTCGCGGACTGAAGCTTTCTTT	CASSIIGTGWGVSRTEAFF
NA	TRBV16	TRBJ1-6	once	TGTGCCAGCAGCCAATCGAGGACACCCAATTCACCCCTCCACTTT	CASSQSRTPNSPLHF
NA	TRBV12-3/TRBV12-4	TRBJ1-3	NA	TGTGCCAGCAGAACAGGGTTGGGAAACACCATATATTTT	CASRTGLGNTIYF
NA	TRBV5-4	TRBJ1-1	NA	TGTGCCAGCAGCTTGGAGTTGAGGGGGTTAAGGAATGAAGCTTTCTTT	CASSLELRGLRNEAFF
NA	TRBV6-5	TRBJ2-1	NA	TGTGCCAGCAGTTCCCCCGGGACAATGATCTACAATGAGCAGTTCTTC	CASSSPGTMIYNEQFF
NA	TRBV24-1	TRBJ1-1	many	TGTGCCACCACCGACCGGGGTCACACTGAAGCTTTCTTT	CATTDRGHTEAFF
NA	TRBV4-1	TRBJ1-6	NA	TGCGCCAGCAGCCAAGATTCGGGGTCTTATAATTCACCCCTCCACTTT	CASSQDSGSYNSPLHF
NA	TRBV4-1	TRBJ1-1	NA	TGCGCCAGCAGCCAAGTGGGGGGAGGTAGGGACACTGAAGCTTTCTTT	CASSQVGGGRDTEAFF
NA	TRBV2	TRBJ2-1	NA	TGTGCCAGCGCCCGGGAGATGGGGAATGAGCAGTTCTTC	CASAREMGNEQFF
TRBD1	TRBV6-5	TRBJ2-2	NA	TGTGCCAGCAGTTACTCCCGACAGGGGTACACCGGGGAGCTGTTTTTT	CASSYSRQGYTGELFF
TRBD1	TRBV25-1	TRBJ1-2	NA	TGTGCCAGCAGTGAATTGGGACAGGGGAACTATGGCTACACCTTC	CASSELGQGNYGYTF
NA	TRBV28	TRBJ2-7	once	TGTGCCAGCAGTCCACCCCCCTGGAGGAGTGTCCACGAGCAGTACTTC	CASSPPPWRSVHEQYF
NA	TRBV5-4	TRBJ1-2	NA	TGTGCCAGCAGCCCCTCCGAGGGCGGCTACACCTTC	CASSPSEGGYTF